This T cell receptor (beta chain) was recovered during a study of blood T cell repertoires in COVID-19. Looked up from germline, CDR1 is SGHTA and CDR2 is FQGTGA. The CDR3 loop spans 16 amino acids. Trimming took 5 bases from V and 0 from J; bases not matched to a gene: 4. The assay was immunoSEQ multiplex PCR, and TCRdb's table has in-frame clones only and misses some. The data contain approximately 75,000 clones, 65% to 90% of them singletons. Sequences were obtained from peripheral blood. The rearrangement joins TRBV7-3 to TRBJ2-3; 11 nucleotides agree with TRBD2. This clonotype was sampled from a man at least 80 years old with COVID-19, enrolled during active disease. CDR3 DNA sequence: TGTGCCAGCAGCCCTGGGACTAGCGGAAGCACAGATACGCAGTATTTT. Translated: CASSPGTSGSTDTQYF. Full variable domain (missing parts from reference TRBV7-3 and TRBJ2-3): GAGVSQTPSNKVTEKGKYVELRCDPISGHTALYWYRQSLGQGPEFLIYFQGTGAADDSGLPNDRFFAVRPEGSVSTLKIQRTERGDSAVYLCASSPGTSGSTDTQYFGPGTRLTVL.